These T cell receptor beta chains were read from a single sample in a study of early T cells in non-severe SARS-CoV-2 infection. TCRdb recomputed calls from the 5' RACE reads with MiXCR, one row per CDR3 protein. The data contain roughly 70,000 distinct CDR3 sequences, around 12% of them singletons. Input material: whole blood. These receptors originate from an adult who was a healthcare worker with PCR-confirmed SARS-CoV-2 infection or an uninfected control (not recorded which). CDR3s include the opening cysteine and the closing phenylalanine or tryptophan. The D gene is left open where the match is weak. Part of the rows lack a size; the others show once, few, many or a class for expanded clones.

d_call | j_call | v_call | clone_size | cdr3_nt | cdr3_aa
. | TRBJ2-1 | TRBV29-1 | many | TGCAGCGTCGGTTGGGATGAGCAGTTCTTC | CSVGWDEQFF
TRBD1 | TRBJ1-1 | TRBV6-1 | many | TGTGCCAGCGCAGCCGGGACAGGGGGCCAGACTGAAGCTTTCTTT | CASAAGTGGQTEAFF
TRBD1 | TRBJ1-1 | TRBV30 | many | TGTGCCTGGACCCCAGGGGGCACTGAAGCTTTCTTT | CAWTPGGTEAFF
. | TRBJ1-5 | TRBV27 | many | TGTGCCAGCAGTTTAGGGTCAGGGTTAAATCAGCCCCAGCATTTT | CASSLGSGLNQPQHF
TRBD1 | TRBJ2-5 | TRBV12-3/TRBV12-4 | many | TGTGCCAGCAGTTTCGAAGACAGGGCCGAAGAGACCCAGTACTTC | CASSFEDRAEETQYF
. | TRBJ1-1 | TRBV7-2 | many | TGTGCCAGCAGCTTAGAGGCAGGTCGGGACACTGAAGCTTTCTTT | CASSLEAGRDTEAFF
. | TRBJ1-3 | TRBV21-1 | many | TGTGCCAGCAGCAAAGGGCGGGCAGGGGGCGCAGGGAACACCATATATTTT | CASSKGRAGGAGNTIYF
. | TRBJ2-7 | TRBV7-2 | many | TGTGCCAGCAGCTTAGCGGGGCTTGGCGAGCAGTACTTC | CASSLAGLGEQYF
. | TRBJ2-1 | TRBV15 | many | TGTGCCACCAGCAGAGATCGATCAGCGTACAATGAGCAGTTCTTC | CATSRDRSAYNEQFF
. | TRBJ1-2 | TRBV6-4 | many | TGTGCCAGCAGTGACGGGATCCGGGGCTACACCTTC | CASSDGIRGYTF
TRBD2 | TRBJ2-3 | TRBV12-3/TRBV12-4 | many | TGTGCCAGCAGTTCGCGGGGGATTGGCACAGATACGCAGTATTTT | CASSSRGIGTDTQYF
TRBD1 | TRBJ1-1 | TRBV12-5 | . | TGTGCTAGTGGTTTGGCCCGACAGGGCGGCTGGGGGAAGGTCACTGAAGCTTTCTTT | CASGLARQGGWGKVTEAFF
. | TRBJ2-3 | TRBV7-2 | many | TGTGCCAGCGAGCTTTCAGATACGCAGTATTTT | CASELSDTQYF
. | TRBJ2-3 | TRBV7-9 | many | TGTGCCAGCAGCTCCTTGGCGGGGAGCCCACGCAGCACAGATACGCAGTATTTT | CASSSLAGSPRSTDTQYF
. | TRBJ1-2 | TRBV29-1 | many | TGCAGCGTTGAATCGGGATCATTTGGCTACACCTTC | CSVESGSFGYTF
. | TRBJ1-1 | TRBV18 | . | TGTGCCAGCTCTCGCCCGGGTACAGCTGAAGCTTTCTTT | CASSRPGTAEAFF
. | TRBJ1-2 | TRBV7-9 | many | TGTGCCAGCAGCTTCGAGTCTAACTATGGCTACACCTTC | CASSFESNYGYTF
. | TRBJ2-5 | TRBV29-1 | . | TGCAGCGTAGTCGGGCGGTTAGAGACCCAGTACTTC | CSVVGRLETQYF
TRBD2 | TRBJ2-1 | TRBV6-5 | . | TGTGCCAGCAGTTACTCGTCGACTAGCGGGCCCTACAATGAGCAGTTCTTC | CASSYSSTSGPYNEQFF
TRBD1 | TRBJ2-3 | TRBV20-1 | . | TGCAGTGCAGCGACAGGGGGCCCCACAGATACGCAGTATTTT | CSAATGGPTDTQYF